A single sample gave rise to the 21 T cell receptor beta chains below, sequenced in a study of T cells in Graves' hyperthyroidism and ophthalmopathy. TCR beta CDR3 region amplification was performed from RNA transcripts. The TCR CDR3 first-round RT-PCR relied on the HTBI primer set. MiXCR, applied by TCRdb to the multiplex PCR reads, yields one record per CDR3 protein. This sample has about 290,000 distinct CDR3 sequences, with approximately 17% found just once. Material for sequencing was blood. These receptors originate from a man younger than 45 with Graves' hyperthyroidism.

This clonotype came up many times. The J gene is TRBJ2-5, the V gene TRBV28; D not resolved. CDR1 is MDHEN and CDR2 is SYDVKM in the germline V gene. V was pared by 10 bases and J by 7 bases, with 22 bases between. The length of the CDR3 is 14 residues. The CDR3 loop is CATSTAALMVTQYF. The CDR3 DNA is TGTGCCACCTCAACCGCGGCCCTGATGGTGACCCAGTACTTC. The complete variable domain, with remaining parts taken from reference TRBV28 and TRBJ2-5, reads DVKVTQSSRYLVKRTGEKVFLECVQDMDHENMFWYRQDPGLGLRLIYFSYDVKMKEKGDIPEGYSVSREKKERFSLILESASTNQTSMYLCATSTAALMVTQYFGPGTRLLVL.

This clonotype was observed many times. The J gene is TRBJ1-1, the V gene TRBV6-1, with D perhaps TRBD1 (5 bases). The germline gives CDR1 MNHNS, CDR2 SASEGT. The CDR3 loop spans 14 amino acids. V gave up 2 bases and J gave up 4 bases, with 11 bases separating them. CDR3 region: CASSELGRGTEAFF. As DNA, the CDR3 is TGTGCCAGCAGTGAACTGGGAAGGGGCACTGAAGCTTTCTTT.

The chain uses TRBV7-9 and TRBJ2-3; D uncertain. The germline V and J ends were trimmed by 7 bases and 6 bases, with 17 bases remaining between them. The CDR3 covers 14 residues. Germline V gene sequence: CDR1 SEHNR, CDR2 FQNEAQ (reference sequence). The CDR3 loop is CASTVGISPDTQYF. DNA of the CDR3: TGTGCCAGCACCGTAGGGATTTCCCCCGATACGCAGTATTTT.

This clonotype appeared many times. The J gene is TRBJ2-1, the V gene TRBV12-3 or TRBV12-4; possibly TRBD1 for D (5 bases). The CDR3 loop spans 16 amino acids. Trimming cost V 6 bases and J 5 bases, with 20 bases left between them. The CDR3 DNA follows: TGTGCCAGCAGCCCCGGACGCAGGGTAACCCACAATGAGCAGTTCTTC. This translates into CASSPGRRVTHNEQFF.

This clonotype was counted ten times or more. The V gene is TRBV28, the J gene TRBJ2-1, with TRBD2 identical over 8 bases. Germline V CDR1 and CDR2: MDHEN, SYDVKM. The CDR3 is 19 amino acids. V was clipped by 6 bases and J by 1 base; unmatched bases: 17. The chain's CDR3 is CASSFSGRVSSGSYNEQFF. The CDR3 coding sequence is TGTGCCAGCAGCTTCAGCGGGAGAGTTAGTTCAGGGTCCTACAATGAGCAGTTCTTC.

This clonotype was counted only a few times. The CDR3 spells CSVALAGDSYEQYF. CDR3 in DNA: TGCAGCGTTGCCTTAGCGGGGGACTCCTACGAGCAGTACTTC. The chain has TRBV29-1 and TRBJ2-7, with TRBD2 matching over 9 bases. Germline CDR1 SQVTM, CDR2 ANQGSEA. Losses at the gene ends were 4 bases for V and 0 bases for J; bases not matched to a gene: 4. The CDR3 covers 14 residues.

This clonotype was detected many times. The J gene is TRBJ1-2, the V gene TRBV20-1; D is unresolved. There are 16 residues in the CDR3. Germline lookup yields CDR1 DFQATT and CDR2 SNEGSKA (reference sequence). Trimming removed 0 bases from V and 0 bases from J, with 14 bases in between. CDR3 nucleotides: TGCAGTGCTAGAGATAGCGGGGATGGTTCTAACTATGGCTACACCTTC. Protein product: CSARDSGDGSNYGYTF.

This clonotype was counted between two and nine times. The gene calls are TRBV4-1 and TRBJ1-2; 7 positions agree with TRBD1. Looked up from germline, CDR1 is MGHRA and CDR2 is YSYEKL. The CDR3 extends over 15 amino acids. V lost 0 bases to trimming and J lost 8 bases; unmatched junction nucleotides: 9. CDR3 in amino acids: CASSQDPNRGGGYTF. In DNA form, the CDR3 reads TGCGCCAGCAGCCAAGACCCCAACAGGGGCGGGGGCTACACCTTC.

This clonotype was observed many times. The V call is TRBV5-1, the J call TRBJ2-3, with TRBD1 as a possible D gene (5 bases). The CDR3 runs 17 residues. V was pared by 4 bases and J by 0 bases, with 18 bases between. Germline assignment: CDR1 SGHRS and CDR2 YFSETQ. The CDR3 DNA reads as TGCGCCAGCAGCCGTGGACACGTCGATGTGAGCACAGATACGCAGTATTTT. Its translation is CASSRGHVDVSTDTQYF. Full variable domain (outside the CDR3, taken from reference TRBV5-1 and TRBJ2-3): KAGVTQTPRYLIKTRGQQVTLSCSPISGHRSVSWYQQTPGQGLQFLFEYFSETQRNKGNFPGRFSGRQFSNSRSEMNVSTLELGDSALYLCASSRGHVDVSTDTQYFGPGTRLTVL.

This clonotype was counted many times. The gene calls are TRBV28 and TRBJ2-7; no clear D gene. Germline values: CDR1 MDHEN, CDR2 SYDVKM. There are 16 residues in the CDR3. The V end lost 2 bases, the J end lost 4 bases, and 18 bases lay between the germline ends. The CDR3 loop is CASSLGRADLLYEQYF. CDR3 DNA: TGTGCCAGCAGTTTAGGTAGGGCCGATCTACTTTACGAGCAGTACTTC.

This clonotype was picked up many times. The rearrangement uses TRBV6-1 and TRBJ2-3, with D tentatively TRBD2 (6 bases). V was cut by 3 bases and J by 5 bases, with 12 bases left in between. Per the germline V gene, CDR1 is MNHNS and CDR2 is SASEGT. The CDR3 extends over 14 amino acids. This chain's CDR3 is CASSEARGGDTQYF. CDR3 DNA sequence: TGTGCCAGCAGTGAGGCGCGGGGCGGAGATACGCAGTATTTT.

Concerning this clonotype: A read error may be the cause here, since a much bigger clone is one base away. The CDR3 does not close with the conserved phenylalanine or tryptophan, likely indicating a read error. The chain couples TRBV29-1 to TRBJ1-1; no clear D gene. The germline V gene encodes CDR1 SQVTM and CDR2 ANQGSEA. CDR3 length: 11 amino acids. Trimming removed 4 bases from V and 0 bases from J, with 3 bases in between. The CDR3 sequence is CSVVMNTEAFS. CDR3 nucleotide sequence: TGCAGCGTTGTGATGAACACTGAAGCTTTCTCT.

This clonotype came up many times. The chain employs TRBV5-1 and TRBJ2-7; no clear D gene. Germline V gives CDR1 SGHRS, CDR2 YFSETQ. The CDR3 spans 14 residues. The V and J ends lost 0 bases and 5 bases respectively, with 12 bases between them. CDR3 region: CASSLDGPWDEQYF. CDR3 coding DNA: TGCGCCAGCAGCTTGGACGGACCGTGGGACGAGCAGTACTTC. Full variable domain (outside the CDR3, taken from reference TRBV5-1 and TRBJ2-7): KAGVTQTPRYLIKTRGQQVTLSCSPISGHRSVSWYQQTPGQGLQFLFEYFSETQRNKGNFPGRFSGRQFSNSRSEMNVSTLELGDSALYLCASSLDGPWDEQYFGPGTRLTVT.

In its sample, this clonotype was seen many times. V and J are TRBV28 and TRBJ1-5, with no clear D. Germline assignment: CDR1 MDHEN and CDR2 SYDVKM. Trimming removed 6 bases at V and 3 bases at J, with 12 bases between. The length of the CDR3 is 14 residues. CDR3 in amino acids: CASRFTGHNQPQHF. The CDR3 DNA follows: TGTGCCAGCAGGTTCACCGGCCACAATCAGCCCCAGCATTTT.

This clonotype was counted at least ten times. The chain uses TRBV12-3 or TRBV12-4 and TRBJ2-3; 12 bases line up with TRBD2. CDR3 length: 16 amino acids. The V and J ends lost 1 base and 2 bases, in that order; junction bases with no gene match: 1. The CDR3 nucleotides read TGTGCCAGCAGTTTAGGGACTAGCGGGGACACAGATACGCAGTATTTT. This gives the protein CASSLGTSGDTDTQYF.

This clonotype was seen repeatedly, ten times or more. As DNA, the CDR3 is TGCAGTGCCCGACTAGTGACAAAATTCGGGGCTTTCTTT. It specifies CSARLVTKFGAFF. J is TRBJ1-1 and V is TRBV20-1; D is unclear. Deletions cut 6 bases from V and 11 bases from J, with 22 bases between. The CDR3 length is 13 residues. The germline V gene encodes CDR1 DFQATT and CDR2 SNEGSKA (reference sequence).

This clonotype came up a few times. This chain joins TRBV3-1 and TRBJ2-7; TRBD2 agrees at 7 bases. The CDR3 has 14 amino acids. CDR1 is LGHDT, CDR2 YNNKEL, per germline (reference sequence). J was trimmed by 2 bases and V by 4 bases; bases with no gene match: 5. In DNA form, the CDR3 reads TGTGCCAGCAGCCGGCCCGGGACTACCTACGAGCAGTACTTC. This codes for CASSRPGTTYEQYF.

This clonotype was detected only a few times. The chain has TRBV12-3 or TRBV12-4 and TRBJ2-7, with D perhaps matching TRBD2 (6 bases). The CDR3 is 13 amino acids. The germline V and J ends were trimmed by 7 bases and 4 bases, with 14 bases remaining between them. In nucleotides, the CDR3 is TGTGCCAGCACCCCGGGACTGTGGTACGAGCAGTACTTC. This gives the protein CASTPGLWYEQYF.

The chain joins TRBV19 to TRBJ2-4, with 8 bases lining up with TRBD1. Germline loops: CDR1 LNHDA, CDR2 SQIVND (reference sequence). The CDR3 has 14 residues. J lost 6 bases, V lost 4 bases, and 5 bases had no gene match. CDR3 sequence reads: CASSTDRAINIQYF. DNA for the CDR3: TGTGCCAGTAGTACGGACAGGGCTATAAACATTCAGTACTTC.

This clonotype was detected ten times or more. In DNA, the CDR3 is TGCGCCAGCAGCCCCCGAGGCGGGACTACCCTCGCCTACGAGCAGTACTTC. Protein product: CASSPRGGTTLAYEQYF. The chain joins TRBV5-1 to TRBJ2-7, with TRBD2 matching 7 bases. Unmatched junction bases numbered 15, after V lost 4 bases and J lost 2 bases. This CDR3 has 17 amino acids. CDR1 SGHRS and CDR2 YFSETQ come from the germline V gene.

This clonotype was counted ten times or more. The chain carries TRBV11-2 and TRBJ2-7; 8 bases are shared with TRBD1. Looked up from germline, CDR1 is SGHAT and CDR2 is FQNNGV. With V trimmed by 4 bases and J by 5 bases, 7 bases remained unmatched. This CDR3 region has 14 residues. CDR3 amino acids: CASSSPTGADEQYF. CDR3 DNA sequence: TGTGCCAGCAGCTCCCCGACAGGGGCGGACGAGCAGTACTTC.